This is a list of T cell receptor beta chains from one sample in a study of identical twins. Via MiXCR, TCRdb re-called the 5' RACE reads, giving one row per CDR3 protein. This sample has 400,000 to 550,000 distinct CDR3 sequences, with 20% to 25% found just once. This sample also belongs to another study, concerning T cells expressing NK-cell markers.

Sequencing was performed on CD4+ T cells sorted from blood. The receptors stem from a woman aged 18-29 years in good health. Each CDR3 is given with its conserved first and last residue. A D gene is named only where the DNA matches it firmly. Some rows mark clone size as missing; the rest say once, few, many or name a class of expanded clone.

length: 12; V: TRBV20-1; J: TRBJ2-5; D: TRBD2; size: few; DNA: TGCAGTGCTTTTCCGGGGGGGGAGACCCAGTACTTC; CDR3: CSAFPGGETQYF
length: 15; V: TRBV24-1; J: TRBJ2-1; D: NA; size: NA; DNA: TGTGCCACCAGTGGTGGGGGAGACAGTTACAATGAGCAGTTCTTC; CDR3: CATSGGGDSYNEQFF
length: 14; V: TRBV3-1; J: TRBJ1-1; D: NA; size: few; DNA: TGTGCCAGCAGCCCGCAGATGGCCGAAACTGAAGCTTTCTTT; CDR3: CASSPQMAETEAFF
length: 14; V: TRBV5-6; J: TRBJ2-7; D: TRBD2; size: many; DNA: TGTGCCAGCAGATGGGGTAGCGGGAGGTACGAGCAGTACTTC; CDR3: CASRWGSGRYEQYF
length: 14; V: TRBV12-3/TRBV12-4; J: TRBJ1-6; D: NA; size: NA; DNA: TGTGCCAGCATCAAGGACAGCCGTAATTCACCCCTCCACTTT; CDR3: CASIKDSRNSPLHF
length: 18; V: TRBV5-1; J: TRBJ2-7; D: NA; size: few; DNA: TGCGCCAGCAGCTTTGGATATGTGTCGGACCTCGCCCTTTGGGAGCAGTACTTC; CDR3: CASSFGYVSDLALWEQYF
length: 17; V: TRBV6-5; J: TRBJ1-1; D: TRBD1; size: NA; DNA: TGTGCCAGCAGTTTCCGGGACAGGGGCTTCATGAACACTGAAGCTTTCTTT; CDR3: CASSFRDRGFMNTEAFF
length: 12; V: TRBV20-1; J: TRBJ1-5; D: NA; size: NA; DNA: TGCAGTGCTAGAGACGGGGGTCAGCCCCAGCATTTT; CDR3: CSARDGGQPQHF
length: 20; V: TRBV21-1; J: TRBJ2-1; D: NA; size: NA; DNA: TGTGCCAGCAGCCCCTTTCCGGGACCGGAGTGGGGACTTTCCTACAATGAGCAGTTCTTC; CDR3: CASSPFPGPEWGLSYNEQFF
length: 15; V: TRBV12-3/TRBV12-4; J: TRBJ2-2; D: NA; size: NA; DNA: TGTGCCAGCAGTTTAACTGAACACTTCACCGGGGAGCTGTTTTTT; CDR3: CASSLTEHFTGELFF
length: 19; V: TRBV7-8; J: TRBJ2-3; D: NA; size: NA; DNA: TGTGCCAGCAGCTCTAGTTGGTTCCGTGGGGGACCCAGAGGAGATACGCAGTATTTT; CDR3: CASSSSWFRGGPRGDTQYF
length: 16; V: TRBV9; J: TRBJ1-6; D: TRBD1; size: NA; DNA: TGTGCCAGCAGCGCCGCTCCAGGGACAGGGGCATCACCCCTCCACTTT; CDR3: CASSAAPGTGASPLHF
length: 10; V: TRBV2; J: TRBJ2-1; D: NA; size: few; DNA: TGTGCCAGCGGGAGGCGCGAGCAGTTCTTC; CDR3: CASGRREQFF
length: 14; V: TRBV6-1; J: TRBJ2-2; D: TRBD1; size: NA; DNA: TGTGCCAGCACTATTACGACAGGGGCCGGGGAGCTGTTTTTT; CDR3: CASTITTGAGELFF
length: 16; V: TRBV11-2; J: TRBJ2-2; D: TRBD2; size: NA; DNA: TGTGCCAGCAGCCTGCCCCGGGGACTAAACACCGGGGAGCTGTTTTTT; CDR3: CASSLPRGLNTGELFF
length: 12; V: TRBV20-1; J: TRBJ2-1; D: NA; size: NA; DNA: TGCAGTGCTAGTACGGAGGGTCGGGAGCAGTTCTTC; CDR3: CSASTEGREQFF